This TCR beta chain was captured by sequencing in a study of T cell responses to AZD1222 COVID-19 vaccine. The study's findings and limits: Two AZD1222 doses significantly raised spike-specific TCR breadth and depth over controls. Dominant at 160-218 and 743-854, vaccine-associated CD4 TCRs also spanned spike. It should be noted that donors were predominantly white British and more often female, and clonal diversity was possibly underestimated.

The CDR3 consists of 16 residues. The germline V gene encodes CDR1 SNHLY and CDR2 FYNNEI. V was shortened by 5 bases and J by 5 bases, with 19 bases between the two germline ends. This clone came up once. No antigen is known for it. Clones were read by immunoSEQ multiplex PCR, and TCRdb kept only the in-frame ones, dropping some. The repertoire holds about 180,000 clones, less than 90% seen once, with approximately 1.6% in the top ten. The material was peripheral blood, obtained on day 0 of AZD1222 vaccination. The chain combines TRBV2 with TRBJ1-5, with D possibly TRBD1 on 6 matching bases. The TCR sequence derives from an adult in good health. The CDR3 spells CASSPKGQTKDQPQHF. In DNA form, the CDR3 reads TGTGCCAGCAGTCCAAAAGGACAGACTAAAGATCAGCCCCAGCATTTT.